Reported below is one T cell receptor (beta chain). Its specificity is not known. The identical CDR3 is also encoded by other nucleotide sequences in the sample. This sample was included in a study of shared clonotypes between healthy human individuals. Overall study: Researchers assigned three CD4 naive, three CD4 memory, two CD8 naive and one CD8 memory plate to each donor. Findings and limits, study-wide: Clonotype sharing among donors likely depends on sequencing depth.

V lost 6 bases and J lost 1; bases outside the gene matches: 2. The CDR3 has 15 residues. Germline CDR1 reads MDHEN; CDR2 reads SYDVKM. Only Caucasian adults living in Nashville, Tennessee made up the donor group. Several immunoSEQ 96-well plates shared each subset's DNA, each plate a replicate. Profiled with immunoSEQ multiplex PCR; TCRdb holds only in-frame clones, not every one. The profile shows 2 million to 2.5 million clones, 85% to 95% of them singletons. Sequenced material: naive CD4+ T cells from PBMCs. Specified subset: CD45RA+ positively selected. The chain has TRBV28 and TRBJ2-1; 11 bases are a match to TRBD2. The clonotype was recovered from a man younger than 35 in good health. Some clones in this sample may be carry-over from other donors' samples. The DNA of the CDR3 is TGTGCCAGCAGATTAGCGGGGGGGTCCTACAATGAGCAGTTCTTC. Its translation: CASRLAGGSYNEQFF. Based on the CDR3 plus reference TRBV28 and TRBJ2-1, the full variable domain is DVKVTQSSRYLVKRTGEKVFLECVQDMDHENMFWYRQDPGLGLRLIYFSYDVKMKEKGDIPEGYSVSREKKERFSLILESASTNQTSMYLCASRLAGGSYNEQFFGPGTRLTVL.